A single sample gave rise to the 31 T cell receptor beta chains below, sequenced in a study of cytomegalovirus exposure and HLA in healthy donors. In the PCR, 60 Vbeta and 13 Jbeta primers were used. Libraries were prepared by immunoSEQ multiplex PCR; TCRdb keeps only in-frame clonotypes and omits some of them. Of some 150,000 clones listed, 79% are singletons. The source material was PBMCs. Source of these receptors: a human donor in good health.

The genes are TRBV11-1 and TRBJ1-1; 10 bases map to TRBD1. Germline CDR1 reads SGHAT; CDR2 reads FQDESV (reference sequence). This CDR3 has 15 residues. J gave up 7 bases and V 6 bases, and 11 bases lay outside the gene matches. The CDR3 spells CASSYDRGPAGEAFF. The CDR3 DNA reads TGTGCCAGCAGTTACGACAGGGGGCCTGCGGGTGAAGCTTTCTTT.

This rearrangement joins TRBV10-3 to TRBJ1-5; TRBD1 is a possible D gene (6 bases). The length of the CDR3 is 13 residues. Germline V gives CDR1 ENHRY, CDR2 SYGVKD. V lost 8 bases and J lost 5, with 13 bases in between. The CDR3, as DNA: TGTGCCATCGGAGGGGGGGCATATCAGCCCCAGCATTTT. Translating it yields CAIGGGAYQPQHF.

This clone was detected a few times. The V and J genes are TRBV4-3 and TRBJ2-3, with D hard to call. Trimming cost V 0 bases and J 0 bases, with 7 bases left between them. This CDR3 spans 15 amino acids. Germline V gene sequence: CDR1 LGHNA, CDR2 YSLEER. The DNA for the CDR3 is TGCGCCAGCAGCCAAGAGGGCAGTAGCACAGATACGCAGTATTTT. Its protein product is CASSQEGSSTDTQYF.

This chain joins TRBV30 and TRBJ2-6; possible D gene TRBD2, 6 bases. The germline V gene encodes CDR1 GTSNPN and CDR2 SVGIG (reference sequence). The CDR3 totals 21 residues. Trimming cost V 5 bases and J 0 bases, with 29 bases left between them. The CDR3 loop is CAWDALEGPNPVLSGANVLTF. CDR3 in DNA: TGTGCCTGGGATGCCTTGGAGGGCCCCAACCCAGTGCTCTCTGGGGCCAACGTCCTGACTTTC.

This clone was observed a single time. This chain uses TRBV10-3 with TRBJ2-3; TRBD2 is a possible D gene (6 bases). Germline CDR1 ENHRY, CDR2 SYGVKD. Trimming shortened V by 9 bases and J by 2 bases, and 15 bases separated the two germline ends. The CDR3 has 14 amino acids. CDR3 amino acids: CAIGEAGNTDTQYF. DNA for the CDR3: TGTGCCATTGGGGAGGCGGGAAACACAGATACGCAGTATTTT.

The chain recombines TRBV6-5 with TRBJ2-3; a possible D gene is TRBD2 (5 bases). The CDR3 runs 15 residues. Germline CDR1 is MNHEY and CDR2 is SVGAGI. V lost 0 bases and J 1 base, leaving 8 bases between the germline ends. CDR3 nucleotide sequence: TGTGCCAGCAGTTACTCCGAGAGGGGCACAGATACGCAGTATTTT. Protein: CASSYSERGTDTQYF.

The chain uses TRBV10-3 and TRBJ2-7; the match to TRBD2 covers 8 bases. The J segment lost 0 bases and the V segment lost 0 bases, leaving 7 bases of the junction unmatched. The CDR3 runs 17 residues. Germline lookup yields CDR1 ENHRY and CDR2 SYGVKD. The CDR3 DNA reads TGTGCCATCAGTGAGTCGAGTGTGGCGGGAGGCTCCTACGAGCAGTACTTC. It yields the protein CAISESSVAGGSYEQYF.

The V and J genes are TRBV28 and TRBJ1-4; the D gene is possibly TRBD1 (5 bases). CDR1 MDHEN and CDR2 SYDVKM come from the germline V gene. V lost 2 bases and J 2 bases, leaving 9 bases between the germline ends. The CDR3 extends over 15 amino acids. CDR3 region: CASSLQGLTNEKLFF. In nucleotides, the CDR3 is TGTGCCAGCAGTTTACAGGGTTTGACTAATGAAAAACTGTTTTTT. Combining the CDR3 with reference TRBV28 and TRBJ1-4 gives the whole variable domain DVKVTQSSRYLVKRTGEKVFLECVQDMDHENMFWYRQDPGLGLRLIYFSYDVKMKEKGDIPEGYSVSREKKERFSLILESASTNQTSMYLCASSLQGLTNEKLFFGSGTQLSVL.

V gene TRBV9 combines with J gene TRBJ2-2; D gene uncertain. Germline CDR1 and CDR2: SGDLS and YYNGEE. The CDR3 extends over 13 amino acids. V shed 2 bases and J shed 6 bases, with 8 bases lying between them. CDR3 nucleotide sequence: TGTGCCAGCAGCGTGTTGGGCGCCGGGGAGCTGTTTTTT. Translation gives CASSVLGAGELFF.

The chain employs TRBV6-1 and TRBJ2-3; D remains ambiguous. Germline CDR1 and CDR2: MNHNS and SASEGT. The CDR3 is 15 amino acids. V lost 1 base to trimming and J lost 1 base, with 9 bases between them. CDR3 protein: CASSEVTPRTDTQYF. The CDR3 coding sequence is TGTGCCAGCAGTGAAGTGACTCCACGCACAGATACGCAGTATTTT.

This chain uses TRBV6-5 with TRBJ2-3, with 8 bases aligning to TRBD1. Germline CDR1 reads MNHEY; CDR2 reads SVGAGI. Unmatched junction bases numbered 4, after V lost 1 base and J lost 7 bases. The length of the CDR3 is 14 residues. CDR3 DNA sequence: TGTGCCAGCAGTTACTTCGCAGGGGGCAATACGCAGTATTTT. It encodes CASSYFAGGNTQYF.

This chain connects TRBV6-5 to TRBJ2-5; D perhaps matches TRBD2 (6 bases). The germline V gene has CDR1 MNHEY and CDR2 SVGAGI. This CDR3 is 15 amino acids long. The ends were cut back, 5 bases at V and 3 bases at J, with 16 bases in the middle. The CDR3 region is CASSPSSAGKETQYF. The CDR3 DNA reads TGTGCCAGCAGTCCCAGCTCGGCGGGGAAAGAGACCCAGTACTTC.

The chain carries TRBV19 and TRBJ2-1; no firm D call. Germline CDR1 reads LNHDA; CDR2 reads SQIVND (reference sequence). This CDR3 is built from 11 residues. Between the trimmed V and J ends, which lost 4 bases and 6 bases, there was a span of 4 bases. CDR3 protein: CASSTSNEQFF. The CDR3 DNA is TGTGCCAGTAGTACCTCCAATGAGCAGTTCTTC.

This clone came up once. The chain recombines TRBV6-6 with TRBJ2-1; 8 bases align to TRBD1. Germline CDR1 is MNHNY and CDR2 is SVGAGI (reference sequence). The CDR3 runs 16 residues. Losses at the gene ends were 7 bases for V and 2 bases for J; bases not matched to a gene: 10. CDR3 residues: CASTETGTGPYNEQFF. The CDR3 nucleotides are TGTGCCAGCACCGAAACCGGGACAGGCCCCTACAATGAGCAGTTCTTC.

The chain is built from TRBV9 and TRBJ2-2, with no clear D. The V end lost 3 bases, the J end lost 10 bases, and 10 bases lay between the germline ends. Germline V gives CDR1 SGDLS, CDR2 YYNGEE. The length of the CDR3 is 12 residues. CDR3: CASSATAEELFF. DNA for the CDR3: TGTGCCAGCAGCGCAACAGCTGAGGAGCTGTTTTTT.

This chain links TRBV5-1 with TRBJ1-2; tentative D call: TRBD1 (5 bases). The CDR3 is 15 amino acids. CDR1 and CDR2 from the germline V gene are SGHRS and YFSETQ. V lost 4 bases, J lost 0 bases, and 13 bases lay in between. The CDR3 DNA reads TGCGCCAGCAGCAGTCCGACAGAACCTAACTATGGCTACACCTTC. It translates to CASSSPTEPNYGYTF.

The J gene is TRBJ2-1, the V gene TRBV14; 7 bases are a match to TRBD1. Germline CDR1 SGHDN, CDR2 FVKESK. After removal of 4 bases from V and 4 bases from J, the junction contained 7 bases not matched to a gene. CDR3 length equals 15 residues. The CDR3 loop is CASSPRQGPYNEQFF. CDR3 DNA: TGTGCCAGCAGCCCCAGACAGGGCCCATACAATGAGCAGTTCTTC.

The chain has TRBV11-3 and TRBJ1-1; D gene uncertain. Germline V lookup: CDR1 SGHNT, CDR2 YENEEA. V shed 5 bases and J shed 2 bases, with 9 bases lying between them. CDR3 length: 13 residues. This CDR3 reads CASSPTSNTEAFF. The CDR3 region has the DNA TGTGCCAGCAGCCCCACAAGTAACACTGAAGCTTTCTTT.

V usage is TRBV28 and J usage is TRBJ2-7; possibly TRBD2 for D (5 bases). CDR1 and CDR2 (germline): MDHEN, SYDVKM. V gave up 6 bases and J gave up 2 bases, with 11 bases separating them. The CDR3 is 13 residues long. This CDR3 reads CASSPLGTYEQYF. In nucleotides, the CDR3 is TGTGCCAGCAGCCCACTAGGAACCTACGAGCAGTACTTC.

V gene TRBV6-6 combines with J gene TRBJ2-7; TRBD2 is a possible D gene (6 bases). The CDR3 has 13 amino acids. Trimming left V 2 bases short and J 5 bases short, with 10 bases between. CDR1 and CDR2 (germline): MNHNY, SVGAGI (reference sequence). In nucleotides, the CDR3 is TGTGCCAGCAGTTACGCGGGGTCTGACGAGCAGTACTTC. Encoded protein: CASSYAGSDEQYF.

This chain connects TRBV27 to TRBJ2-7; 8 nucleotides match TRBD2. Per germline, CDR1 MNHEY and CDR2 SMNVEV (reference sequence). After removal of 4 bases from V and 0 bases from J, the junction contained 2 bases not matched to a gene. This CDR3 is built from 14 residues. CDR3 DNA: TGTGCCAGCAGTTCCCGGGGGGGCTCCTACGAGCAGTACTTC. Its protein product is CASSSRGGSYEQYF.

Written as DNA, the CDR3 is TGCGCCAGCAGCCAAGTTCCCCTTTATAGCAATCAGCCCCAGCATTTT. This sequence encodes CASSQVPLYSNQPQHF. The chain links TRBV4-1 to TRBJ1-5; D gene unclear. Trimming removed 1 base at V and 0 bases at J, with 10 bases between. CDR1 is MGHRA, CDR2 YSYEKL, per germline. The CDR3 covers 16 residues.

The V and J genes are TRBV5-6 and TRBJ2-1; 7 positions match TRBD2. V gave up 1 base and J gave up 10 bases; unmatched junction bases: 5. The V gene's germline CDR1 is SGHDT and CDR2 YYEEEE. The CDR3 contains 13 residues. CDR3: CASSLPLSGEQFF. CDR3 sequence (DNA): TGTGCCAGCAGCTTGCCCCTTAGCGGGGAGCAGTTCTTC.

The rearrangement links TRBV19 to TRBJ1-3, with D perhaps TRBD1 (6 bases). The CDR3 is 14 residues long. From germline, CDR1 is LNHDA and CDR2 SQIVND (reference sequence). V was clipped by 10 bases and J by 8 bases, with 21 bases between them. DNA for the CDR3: TGTGCCATCGCCCGGGGACATCCTCCGGACACCATATATTTT. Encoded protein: CAIARGHPPDTIYF.

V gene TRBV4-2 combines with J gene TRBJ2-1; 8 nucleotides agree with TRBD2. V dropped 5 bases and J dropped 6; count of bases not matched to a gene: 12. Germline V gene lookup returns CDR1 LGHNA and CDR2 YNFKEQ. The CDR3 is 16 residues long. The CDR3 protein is CASSSRQREPRNEQFF. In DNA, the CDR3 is TGTGCCAGCAGCTCCCGCCAGCGGGAGCCTCGCAATGAGCAGTTCTTC.

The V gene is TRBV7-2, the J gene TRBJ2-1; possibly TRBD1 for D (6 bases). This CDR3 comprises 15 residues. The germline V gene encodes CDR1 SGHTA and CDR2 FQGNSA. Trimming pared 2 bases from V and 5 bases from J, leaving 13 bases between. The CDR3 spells CASSLKAGEHNEQFF. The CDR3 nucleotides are TGTGCCAGCAGCTTAAAGGCAGGGGAACACAATGAGCAGTTCTTC.

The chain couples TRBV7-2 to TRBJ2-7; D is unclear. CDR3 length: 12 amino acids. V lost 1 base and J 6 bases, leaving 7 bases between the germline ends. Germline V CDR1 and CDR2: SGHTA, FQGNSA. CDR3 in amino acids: CASSLDASEQYF. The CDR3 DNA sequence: TGTGCCAGCAGCTTAGACGCGAGCGAGCAGTACTTC. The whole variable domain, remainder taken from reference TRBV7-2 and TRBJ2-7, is GAGVSQSPSNKVTEKGKDVELRCDPISGHTALYWYRQSLGQGLEFLIYFQGNSAPDKSGLPSDRFSAERTGGSVSTLTIQRTQQEDSAVYLCASSLDASEQYFGPGTRLTVT.

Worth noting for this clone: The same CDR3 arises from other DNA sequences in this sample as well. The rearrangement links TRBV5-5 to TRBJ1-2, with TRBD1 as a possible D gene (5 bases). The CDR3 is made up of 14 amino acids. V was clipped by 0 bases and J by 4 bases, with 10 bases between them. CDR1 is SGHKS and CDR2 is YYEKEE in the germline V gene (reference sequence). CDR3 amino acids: CASSLEVGGYGYTF. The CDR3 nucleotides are TGTGCCAGCAGCTTGGAGGTGGGGGGCTATGGCTACACCTTC.

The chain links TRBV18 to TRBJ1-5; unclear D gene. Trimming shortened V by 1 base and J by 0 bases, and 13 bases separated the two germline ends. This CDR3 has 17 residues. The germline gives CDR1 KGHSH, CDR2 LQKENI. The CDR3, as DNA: TGTGCCAGCTCACCACTGCCGTCGTCGGTTAGCAATCAGCCCCAGCATTTT. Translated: CASSPLPSSVSNQPQHF.

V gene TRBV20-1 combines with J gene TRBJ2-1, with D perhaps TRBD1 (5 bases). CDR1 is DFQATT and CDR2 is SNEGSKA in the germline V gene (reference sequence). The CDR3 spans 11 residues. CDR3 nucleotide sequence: TGCAGGGTGGGGCGTCGGAATGAGCAGTTCTTC. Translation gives CRVGRRNEQFF.

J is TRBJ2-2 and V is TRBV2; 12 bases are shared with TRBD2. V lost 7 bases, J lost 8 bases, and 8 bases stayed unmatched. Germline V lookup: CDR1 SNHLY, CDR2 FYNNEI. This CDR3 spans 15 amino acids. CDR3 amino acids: CASKSLAGGLGELFF. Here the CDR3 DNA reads TGTGCCAGCAAGTCCCTAGCGGGGGGGCTAGGGGAGCTGTTTTTT.